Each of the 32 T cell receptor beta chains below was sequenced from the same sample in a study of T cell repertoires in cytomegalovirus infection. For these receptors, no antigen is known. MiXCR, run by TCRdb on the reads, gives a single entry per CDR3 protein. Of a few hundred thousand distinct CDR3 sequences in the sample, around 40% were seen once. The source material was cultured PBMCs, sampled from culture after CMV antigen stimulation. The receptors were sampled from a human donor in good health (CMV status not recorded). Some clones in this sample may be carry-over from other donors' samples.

The CDR3 loop reads CSIRTGGSYGYTF. CDR3 bases: TGCAGTATAAGGACAGGCGGCTCCTATGGCTACACCTTC. The rearrangement joins TRBV20-1 to TRBJ1-2, with TRBD1 matching 7 bases. CDR3 length: 13 residues. CDR1 and CDR2 from the germline V gene are DFQATT and SNEGSKA (reference sequence). The V gene end was trimmed by 8 bases and the J gene end by 4 bases; junction bases not matched to a gene: 10.

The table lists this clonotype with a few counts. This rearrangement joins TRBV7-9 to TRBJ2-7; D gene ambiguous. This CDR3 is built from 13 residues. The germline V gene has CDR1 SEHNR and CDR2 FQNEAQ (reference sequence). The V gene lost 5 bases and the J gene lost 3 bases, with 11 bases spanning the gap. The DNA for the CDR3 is TGTGCCAGCAGCAAAACGGTAAACTACGAGCAGTACTTC. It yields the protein CASSKTVNYEQYF.

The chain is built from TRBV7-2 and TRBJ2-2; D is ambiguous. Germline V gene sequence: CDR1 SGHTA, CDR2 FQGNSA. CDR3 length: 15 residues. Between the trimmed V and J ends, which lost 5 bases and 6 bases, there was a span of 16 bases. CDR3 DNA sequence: TGTGCCAGCAGCCCTTCGACTGGTTCGCCCGGGGAGCTGTTTTTT. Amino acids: CASSPSTGSPGELFF.

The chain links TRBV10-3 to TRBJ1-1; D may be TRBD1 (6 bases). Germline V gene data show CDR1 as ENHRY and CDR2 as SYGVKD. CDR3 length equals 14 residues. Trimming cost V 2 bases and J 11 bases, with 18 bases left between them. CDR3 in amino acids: CAISEDRRVREAFF. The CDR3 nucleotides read TGTGCCATCAGTGAGGACAGGCGAGTGCGGGAGGCTTTCTTT.

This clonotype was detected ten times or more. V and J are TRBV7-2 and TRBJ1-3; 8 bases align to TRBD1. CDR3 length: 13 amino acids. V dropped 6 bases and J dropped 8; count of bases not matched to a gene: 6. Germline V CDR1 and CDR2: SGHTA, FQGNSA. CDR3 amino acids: CASSRDRSDTIYF. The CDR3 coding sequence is TGTGCCAGCAGTCGGGACAGGTCGGACACCATATATTTT.

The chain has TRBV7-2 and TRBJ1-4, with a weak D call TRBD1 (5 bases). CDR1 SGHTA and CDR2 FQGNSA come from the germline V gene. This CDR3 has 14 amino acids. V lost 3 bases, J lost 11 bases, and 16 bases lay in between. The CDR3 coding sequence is TGTGCCAGCAGCTTCGGGGGAGACAGTACTAAACTGTTTTTT. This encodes CASSFGGDSTKLFF.

CDR3: CASSPDSGGTGELFF. The CDR3 coding sequence is TGTGCCAGCAGCCCCGACTCAGGGGGCACCGGGGAGCTGTTTTTT. The genes are TRBV7-2 and TRBJ2-2, with TRBD1 identical over 7 bases. The CDR3 runs 15 residues. Trimming removed 5 bases from V and 4 bases from J; junction bases left unmatched: 7. Germline V gene lookup returns CDR1 SGHTA and CDR2 FQGNSA.

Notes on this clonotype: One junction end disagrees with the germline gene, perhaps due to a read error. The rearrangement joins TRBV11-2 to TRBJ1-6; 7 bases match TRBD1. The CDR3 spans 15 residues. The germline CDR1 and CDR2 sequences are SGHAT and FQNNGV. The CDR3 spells CASRLDRAEGSPLHF. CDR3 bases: TGTGCCAGCAGATTAGACAGGGCCGAGGGTTCACCCCTCCACTTT. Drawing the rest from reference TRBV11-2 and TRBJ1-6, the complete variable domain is EAGVAQSPRYKIIEKRQSVAFWCNPISGHATLYWYQQILGQGPKLLIQFQNNGVVDDSQLPKDRFSAERLKGVDSTLKIQPAKLEDSAVYLCASRLDRAEGSPLHFGNGTRLTVT.

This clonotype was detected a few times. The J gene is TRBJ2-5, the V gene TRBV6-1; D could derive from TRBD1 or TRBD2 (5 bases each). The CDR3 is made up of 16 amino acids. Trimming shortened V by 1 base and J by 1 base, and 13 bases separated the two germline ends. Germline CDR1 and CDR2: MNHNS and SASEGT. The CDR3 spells CASSEEVGTTQETQYF. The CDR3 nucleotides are TGTGCCAGCAGTGAAGAGGTTGGGACGACCCAAGAGACCCAGTACTTC.

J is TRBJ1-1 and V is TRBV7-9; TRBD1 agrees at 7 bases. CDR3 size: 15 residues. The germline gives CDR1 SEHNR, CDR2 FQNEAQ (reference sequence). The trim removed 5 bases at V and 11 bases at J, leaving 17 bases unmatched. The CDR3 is CASSPQGGAGTRAFF. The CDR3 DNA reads TGTGCCAGCAGCCCCCAGGGGGGTGCAGGGACCCGGGCTTTCTTT.

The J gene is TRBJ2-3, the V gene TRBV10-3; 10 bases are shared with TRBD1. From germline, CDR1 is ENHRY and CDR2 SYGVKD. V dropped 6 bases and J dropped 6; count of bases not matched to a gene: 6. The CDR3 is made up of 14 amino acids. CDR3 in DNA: TGTGCCATCAGCCCTGGGACAGGGGTTGATACGCAGTATTTT. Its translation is CAISPGTGVDTQYF.

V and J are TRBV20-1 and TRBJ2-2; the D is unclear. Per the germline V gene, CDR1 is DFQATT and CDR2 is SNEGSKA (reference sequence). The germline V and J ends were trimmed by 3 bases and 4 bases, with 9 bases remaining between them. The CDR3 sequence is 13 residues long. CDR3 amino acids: CSASHMTTGELFF. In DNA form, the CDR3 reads TGCAGTGCTAGTCACATGACCACCGGGGAGCTGTTTTTT.

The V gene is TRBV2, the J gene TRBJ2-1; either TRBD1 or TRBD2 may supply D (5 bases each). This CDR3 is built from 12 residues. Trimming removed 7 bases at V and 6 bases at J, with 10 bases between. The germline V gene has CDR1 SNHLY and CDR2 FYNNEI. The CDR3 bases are TGTGCCAGCAATTACGGGGCCAATGAGCAGTTCTTC. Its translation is CASNYGANEQFF.

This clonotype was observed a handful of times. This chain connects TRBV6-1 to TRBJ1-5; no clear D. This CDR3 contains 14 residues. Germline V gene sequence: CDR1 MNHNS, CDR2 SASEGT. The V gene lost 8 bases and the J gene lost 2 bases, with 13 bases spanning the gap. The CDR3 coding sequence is TGTGCCAGCCGTCGTAGTCGGGGCAATCAGCCCCAGCATTTT. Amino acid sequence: CASRRSRGNQPQHF.

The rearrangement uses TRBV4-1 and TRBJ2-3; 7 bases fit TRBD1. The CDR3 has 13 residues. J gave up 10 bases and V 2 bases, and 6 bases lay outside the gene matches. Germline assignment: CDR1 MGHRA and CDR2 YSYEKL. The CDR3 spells CASSQTGQDPQYF. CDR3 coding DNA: TGCGCCAGCAGCCAAACTGGACAGGATCCGCAGTATTTT.

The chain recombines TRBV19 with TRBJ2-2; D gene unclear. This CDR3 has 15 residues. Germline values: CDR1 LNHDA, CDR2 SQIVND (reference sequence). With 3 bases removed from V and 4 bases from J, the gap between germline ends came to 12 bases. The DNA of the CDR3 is TGTGCCAGTAGTATCGGTCTAACGGGCACCGGGGAGCTGTTTTTT. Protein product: CASSIGLTGTGELFF. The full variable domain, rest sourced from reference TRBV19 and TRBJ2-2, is DGGITQSPKYLFRKEGQNVTLSCEQNLNHDAMYWYRQDPGQGLRLIYYSQIVNDFQKGDIAEGYSVSREKKESFPLTVTSAQKNPTAFYLCASSIGLTGTGELFFGEGSRLTVL.

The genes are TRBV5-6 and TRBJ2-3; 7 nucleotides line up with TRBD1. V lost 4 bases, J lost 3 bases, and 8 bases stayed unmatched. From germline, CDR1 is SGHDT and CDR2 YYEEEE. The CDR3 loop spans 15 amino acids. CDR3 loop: CASSEGDRETDTQYF. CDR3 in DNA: TGTGCCAGCAGCGAGGGGGACAGAGAGACAGATACGCAGTATTTT.

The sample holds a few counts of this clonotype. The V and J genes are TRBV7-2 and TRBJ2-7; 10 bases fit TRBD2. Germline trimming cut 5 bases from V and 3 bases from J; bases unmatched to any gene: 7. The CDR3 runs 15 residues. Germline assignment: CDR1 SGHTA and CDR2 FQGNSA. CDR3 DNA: TGTGCCAGCAGCCAAATCGGGACTAGCGACTACGAGCAGTACTTC. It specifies CASSQIGTSDYEQYF. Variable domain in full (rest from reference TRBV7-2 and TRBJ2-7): GAGVSQSPSNKVTEKGKDVELRCDPISGHTALYWYRQSLGQGLEFLIYFQGNSAPDKSGLPSDRFSAERTGGSVSTLTIQRTQQEDSAVYLCASSQIGTSDYEQYFGPGTRLTVT.

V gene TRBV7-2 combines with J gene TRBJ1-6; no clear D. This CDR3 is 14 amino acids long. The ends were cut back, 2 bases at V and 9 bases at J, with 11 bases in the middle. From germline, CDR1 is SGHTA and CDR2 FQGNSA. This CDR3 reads CASSLTREFSPLHF. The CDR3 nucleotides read TGTGCCAGCAGCTTAACCCGGGAGTTTTCACCCCTCCACTTT.

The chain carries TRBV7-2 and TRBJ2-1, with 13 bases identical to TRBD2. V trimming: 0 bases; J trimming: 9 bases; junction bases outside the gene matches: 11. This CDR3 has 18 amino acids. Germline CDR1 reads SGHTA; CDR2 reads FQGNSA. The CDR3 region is CASSLATSGGALPLEQFF. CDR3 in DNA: TGTGCCAGCAGCTTAGCCACTAGCGGGGGGGCCTTACCCCTTGAGCAGTTCTTC.

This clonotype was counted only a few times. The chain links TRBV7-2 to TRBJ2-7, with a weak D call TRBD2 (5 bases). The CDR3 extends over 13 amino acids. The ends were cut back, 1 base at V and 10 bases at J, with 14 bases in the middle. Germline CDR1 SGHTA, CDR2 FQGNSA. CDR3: CASSLDTARDQYF. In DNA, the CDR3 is TGTGCCAGCAGCTTAGATACGGCCCGGGATCAGTACTTC.

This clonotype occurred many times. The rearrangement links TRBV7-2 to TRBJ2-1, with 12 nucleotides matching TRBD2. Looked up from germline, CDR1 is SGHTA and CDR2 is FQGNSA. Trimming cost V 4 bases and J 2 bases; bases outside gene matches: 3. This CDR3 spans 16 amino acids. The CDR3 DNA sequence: TGTGCCAGCAGCTGGAGACTAGCGGGAGCCTACAATGAGCAGTTCTTC. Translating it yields CASSWRLAGAYNEQFF.

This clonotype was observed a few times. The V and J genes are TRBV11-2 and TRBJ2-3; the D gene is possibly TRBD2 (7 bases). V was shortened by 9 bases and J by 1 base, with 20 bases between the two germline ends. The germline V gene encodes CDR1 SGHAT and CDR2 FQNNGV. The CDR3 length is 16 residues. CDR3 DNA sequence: TGTGCCAGTACGCGCATAGGGGGAGGGCGCACAGATACGCAGTATTTT. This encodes CASTRIGGGRTDTQYF.

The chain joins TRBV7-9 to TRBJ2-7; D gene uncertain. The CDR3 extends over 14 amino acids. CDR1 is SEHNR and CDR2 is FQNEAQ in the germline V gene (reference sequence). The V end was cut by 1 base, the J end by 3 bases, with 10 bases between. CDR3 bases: TGTGCCAGCAGCTTAGGTCCAGGCAACTACGAGCAGTACTTC. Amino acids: CASSLGPGNYEQYF.

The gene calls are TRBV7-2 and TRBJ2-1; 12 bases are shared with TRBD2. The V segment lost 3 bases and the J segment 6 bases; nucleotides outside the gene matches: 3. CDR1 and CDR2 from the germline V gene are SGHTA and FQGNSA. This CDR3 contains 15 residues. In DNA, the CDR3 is TGTGCCAGCAGCTTCGCTAGCGGGGGGGCCAATGAGCAGTTCTTC. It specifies CASSFASGGANEQFF.

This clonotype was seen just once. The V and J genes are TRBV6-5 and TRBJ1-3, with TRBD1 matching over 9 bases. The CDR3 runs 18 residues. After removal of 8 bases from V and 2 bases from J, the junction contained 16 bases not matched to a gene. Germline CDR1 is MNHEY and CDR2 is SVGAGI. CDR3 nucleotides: TGTGCCAGCGGGCGCTCGGGACAGGGTCCATCCGCTGGAAACACCATATATTTT. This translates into CASGRSGQGPSAGNTIYF.

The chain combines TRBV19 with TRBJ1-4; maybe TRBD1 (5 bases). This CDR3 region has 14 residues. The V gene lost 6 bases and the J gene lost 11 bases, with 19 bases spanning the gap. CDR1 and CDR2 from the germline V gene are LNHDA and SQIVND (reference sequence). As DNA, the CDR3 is TGTGCCAGTAGCCTGGGCAGTCGGGGGGAGAAACTGTTTTTT. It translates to CASSLGSRGEKLFF.

CDR3 bases: TGTGCCAGCAGTGTTAAGGGGAGGAACACCGGGGAGCTGTTTTTT. Protein product: CASSVKGRNTGELFF. V usage is TRBV27 and J usage is TRBJ2-2; D could derive from TRBD1 or TRBD2 (5 bases each). The CDR3 is 15 amino acids. V lost 5 bases to trimming and J lost 1 base, with 11 bases between them. Germline V gene lookup returns CDR1 MNHEY and CDR2 SMNVEV (reference sequence).

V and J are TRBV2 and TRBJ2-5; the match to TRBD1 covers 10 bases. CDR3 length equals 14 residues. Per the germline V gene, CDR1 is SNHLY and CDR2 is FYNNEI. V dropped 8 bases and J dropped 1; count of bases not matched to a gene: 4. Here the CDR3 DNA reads TGTGCCAGCGGATGGGACAGGGGCCAAGAGACCCAGTACTTC. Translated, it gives CASGWDRGQETQYF.

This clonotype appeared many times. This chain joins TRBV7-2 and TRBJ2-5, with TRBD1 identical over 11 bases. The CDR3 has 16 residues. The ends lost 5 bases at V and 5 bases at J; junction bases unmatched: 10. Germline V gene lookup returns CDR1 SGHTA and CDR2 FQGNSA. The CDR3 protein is CASSQPGQGARETQYF. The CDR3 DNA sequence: TGTGCCAGCAGCCAACCTGGACAGGGGGCGCGGGAGACCCAGTACTTC. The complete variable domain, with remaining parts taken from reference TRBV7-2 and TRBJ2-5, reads GAGVSQSPSNKVTEKGKDVELRCDPISGHTALYWYRQSLGQGLEFLIYFQGNSAPDKSGLPSDRFSAERTGGSVSTLTIQRTQQEDSAVYLCASSQPGQGARETQYFGPGTRLLVL.

The DNA for the CDR3 is TGTGCCAGCAGCCCCGGCGGGGGGCGCCGGAACATTCAGTACTTC. This encodes CASSPGGGRRNIQYF. This chain uses TRBV28 with TRBJ2-4; 8 nucleotides line up with TRBD2. Germline values: CDR1 MDHEN, CDR2 SYDVKM. With 6 bases clipped from V and 7 bases from J, the junction kept 11 bases outside the gene matches. The CDR3 runs 15 residues.

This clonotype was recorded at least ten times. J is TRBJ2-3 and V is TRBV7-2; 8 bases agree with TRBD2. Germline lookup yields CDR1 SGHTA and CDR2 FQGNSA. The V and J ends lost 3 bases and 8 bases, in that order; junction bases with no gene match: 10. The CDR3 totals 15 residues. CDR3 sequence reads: CASSFTGGIGSTQYF. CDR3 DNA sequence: TGTGCCAGCAGCTTCACGGGAGGGATCGGGAGTACGCAGTATTTT. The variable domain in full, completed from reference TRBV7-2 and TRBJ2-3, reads GAGVSQSPSNKVTEKGKDVELRCDPISGHTALYWYRQSLGQGLEFLIYFQGNSAPDKSGLPSDRFSAERTGGSVSTLTIQRTQQEDSAVYLCASSFTGGIGSTQYFGPGTRLTVL.